The rows below give T cell receptor beta chains drawn from one sample of a study of PD-L1 blockade in urothelial cancer. Repertoires were generated with immunoSEQ multiplex PCR, while TCRdb's copy carries only in-frame clones and drops some. The sample has around 130,000 clones; about four fifths are singletons. This specimen was PBMCs, taken around atezolizumab (anti-PD-L1) treatment. These receptor sequences come from a man aged 50 to 60 with urothelial cancer. Each CDR3 is given without its conserved first and last residue. Fields, in order: J gene, CDR3 length, V gene, CDR3 protein.

TRBJ1-2,13,TRBV7-2,ASSLAWTANYGYT
TRBJ1-2,12,TRBV15,ATSRVSGSYGYT
TRBJ1-6,11,TRBV4-1,ASSHNRDSPLH
TRBJ1-1,12,TRBV11-1,ASSFRTGNTEAF
TRBJ1-1,13,TRBV7-9,ASSLGAGGSTEAF
TRBJ1-6,13,TRBV11-1,ASSFRQGYNSPLH
TRBJ2-1,12,TRBV5-1,ASEMGGTYNEQF
TRBJ1-5,13,TRBV5-1,ASSLVAGGKQPQH
TRBJ2-1,11,TRBV10-3,GPGTGGPYEQF
TRBJ2-5,11,TRBV7-2,ASSLATGETQY
TRBJ2-7,14,TRBV11-2,ASSPRGLAGGDEQY
TRBJ1-1,11,TRBV28,ASSYLGGNEAF
TRBJ1-1,13,TRBV18,ASSRTQGPMGEAF
TRBJ2-7,12,TRBV11-2,ASSHSGRLYEQY
TRBJ2-1,14,TRBV28,ASSFRSWSSYNEQF
TRBJ1-3,14,TRBV30,AWTRTGWSSGNTIY
TRBJ2-7,12,TRBV10-3,AISRQGTTYEQY
TRBJ2-6,14,TRBV5-4,ASSLGLDSGANVLT
TRBJ2-3,12,TRBV10-3,AIRTGTGADTQY
TRBJ2-2,12,TRBV19,ASSILLRAGELF
TRBJ1-4,13,TRBV2,ASSLRAGTGEKLF
TRBJ1-2,11,TRBV11-2,ASSLGREEGYT
TRBJ2-7,12,TRBV6-5,ASSLLAGTYEQY
TRBJ2-6,14,TRBV5-1,ASSLAQHSGANVLT
TRBJ2-4,11,TRBV7-9,ASSLSDRGRVD
TRBJ2-7,12,TRBV19,ASSTSPASYEQY
TRBJ1-1,15,TRBV27,ASSFRAGGSVVTEAF
TRBJ2-7,13,TRBV7-9,ASSVAGTSSYEQY
TRBJ2-5,9,TRBV28,ATTGLETQY
TRBJ2-2,12,TRBV6-1,ASSGVGIAGELF
TRBJ1-3,13,TRBV29-1,SVEGTPSSGNTIY
TRBJ1-5,11,TRBV7-2,ASSFTGNQPQH
TRBJ2-5,9,TRBV30,AWSSGETQY
TRBJ2-1,12,TRBV6-5,ASSYSRGRDEQF
TRBJ2-3,15,TRBV19,ASSIYTPGQGPDTQY
TRBJ2-1,15,TRBV30,AWKVSGRAGTSNEQF
TRBJ1-5,12,TRBV2,ASSVGRVKQPQH
TRBJ1-2,8,TRBV20-1,GALGDGYT
TRBJ1-6,14,TRBV27,ASSLYGSSYNSPLH
TRBJ1-1,12,TRBV7-3,ASSPQGLNTEAF
TRBJ2-7,13,TRBV5-1,ASSHGQGALYEQY
TRBJ2-1,17,TRBV10-2,ASSGYRGPGTSLFLVQF
TRBJ2-5,13,TRBV9,ASSVSGGAGETQY
TRBJ2-5,14,TRBV5-4,ASSLRSGRGKETQY
TRBJ1-6,11,TRBV6-4,ASSQELNSPLH
TRBJ1-5,14,TRBV30,AWTATDSYMSQPQH
TRBJ1-5,11,TRBV29-1,SDLPFSNQPQH
TRBJ1-5,14,TRBV7-8,ASSSRTGSRNQPQH
TRBJ2-2,14,TRBV4-1,ASRLAAGGNTGELF
TRBJ2-1,12,TRBV28,ASSGDRVYNEQF
TRBJ2-1,13,TRBV11-3,ASSLAGGSYNEQF
TRBJ2-2,12,TRBV5-1,ASSSGQNTGELF
TRBJ1-6,13,TRBV2,ASRIRDRGNSPLH
TRBJ2-5,11,TRBV5-4,ASSFTSQETQY
TRBJ2-7,14,TRBV5-1,ASRLDDRRRTYEQY
TRBJ2-1,12,TRBV7-8,ASSSKTSLNEQF
TRBJ2-1,11,TRBV10-3,AISESGRNEQF